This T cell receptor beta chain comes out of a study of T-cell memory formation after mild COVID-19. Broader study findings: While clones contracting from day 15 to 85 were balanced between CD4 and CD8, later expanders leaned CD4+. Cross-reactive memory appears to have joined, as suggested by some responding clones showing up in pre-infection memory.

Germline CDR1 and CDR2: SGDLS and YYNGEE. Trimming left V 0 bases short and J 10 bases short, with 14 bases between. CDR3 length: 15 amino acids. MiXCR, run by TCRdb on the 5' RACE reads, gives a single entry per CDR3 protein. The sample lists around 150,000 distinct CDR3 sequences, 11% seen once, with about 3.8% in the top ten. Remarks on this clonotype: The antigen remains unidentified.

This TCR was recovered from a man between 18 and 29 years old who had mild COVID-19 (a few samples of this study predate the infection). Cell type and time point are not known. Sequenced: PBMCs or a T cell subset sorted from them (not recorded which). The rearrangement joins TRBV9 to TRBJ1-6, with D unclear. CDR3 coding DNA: TGTGCCAGCAGCGTAGATGGGCGAGTAAACTCACCCCTCCACTTT. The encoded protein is CASSVDGRVNSPLHF.